The rows below give T cell receptor beta chains drawn from one sample of a study of shared clonotypes between healthy human individuals. TCRdb keeps only in-frame clones here, not all; method: immunoSEQ multiplex PCR. The sample comprises about 600,000 clones, roughly 97% of which are singletons, and approximately 0.057% rests with the top ten. The sample taken for sequencing was naive CD4+ T cells sorted from blood. Every receptor here comes from a woman aged 30 to 39 in good health. Each CDR3 is given without its conserved first and last residue.

CDR3 length	V gene	CDR3 protein
13	TRBV13	ASSLAGSNLNEQF
10	TRBV18	ASSPLAGEQF
13	TRBV28	ASSQTRDSDYEQY
12	TRBV5-1	ASSLEEQGDEQF
13	TRBV19	ASSMLGSSNQPQH
13	TRBV18	ASSLQTGKPDTQY
11	TRBV6-6	ASNNWRSYEQY
12	TRBV18	ASSPRDKLWEQY
12	TRBV10-3	AISAGAADTEAF
12	TRBV13	ASSFWISTGELF
14	TRBV18	ASARGVGNVNTEAF
10	TRBV28	ASSFDKYGYT
11	TRBV18	ASSSLMNQPQH
12	TRBV11-1	ASSAGTSGYEQY
14	TRBV27	ASSTITTGILETQY
14	TRBV5-1	ASSPEGTGTGNTIY
14	TRBV15	ATGLQVVGSTDTQY
14	TRBV11-2	ASSLLTGPSNYGYT
10	TRBV30	AWGLRNTEAF
13	TRBV18	ASSRTSGNTDTQY
10	TRBV29-1	SVRAGAYEQY
13	TRBV19	ASSSRTGGVQPQH
13	TRBV9	ASSPGTGKYNEQF
12	TRBV27	ASREGNLNTEAF
11	TRBV6-1	ASSEQGGNEQY
15	TRBV29-1	SVGGLAGSSASYEQY
9	TRBV11-2	ASSPLDEQY
13	TRBV28	ASSPGTTEGYGYT
12	TRBV10-1	ASNPGHPGLPLH
14	TRBV27	ASSLSTRGLPYEQY
11	TRBV6-6	ASSDRGEQPQH
13	TRBV11-3	ASSLAGTGLYEQY
11	TRBV30	AWSDRESSPLH
13	TRBV7-8	ASSLAGGTYNEQF
13	TRBV2	ASSWDQSSYNEQF
10	TRBV6-6	ASSYVESPLH
20	TRBV30	AWSATGLADGTEPIFVDEQF
13	TRBV12-5	ASGPRTGGYETQY
11	TRBV18	ASSQGLDQPQH
15	TRBV18	ASSHGTLSSYNSPLH
13	TRBV28	ASSILAGASVEQF
15	TRBV4-1	ASSQDRRGIRTDTQY
17	TRBV19	ASSISAGTGAFFNYGYT
12	TRBV6-1	ASSKEVESYGYT
13	TRBV5-6	ASAKRLADTDTQY
13	TRBV5-4	ASSPPRRSGNEQF
14	TRBV5-1	ASSDGPKSSGNTIY
11	TRBV19	ASSMTGLETQY
11	TRBV6-1	ASSIQGYNEQF
13	TRBV27	ASSLSKGKNTEAF
11	TRBV28	AGRTSGVGEQY
12	TRBV7-9	ASSFGKGHYGYT